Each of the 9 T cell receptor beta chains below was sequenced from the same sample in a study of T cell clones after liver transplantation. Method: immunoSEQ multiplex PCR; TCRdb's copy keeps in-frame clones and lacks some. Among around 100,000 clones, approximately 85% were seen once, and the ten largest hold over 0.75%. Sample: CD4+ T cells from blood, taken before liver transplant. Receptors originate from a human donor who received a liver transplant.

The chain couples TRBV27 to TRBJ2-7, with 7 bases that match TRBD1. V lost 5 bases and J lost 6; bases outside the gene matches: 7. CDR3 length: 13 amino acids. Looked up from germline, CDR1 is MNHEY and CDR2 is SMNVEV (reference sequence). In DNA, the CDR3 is TGTGCCAGCAGTCGGACAGGAGACGGCGAGCAGTACTTC. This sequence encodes CASSRTGDGEQYF.

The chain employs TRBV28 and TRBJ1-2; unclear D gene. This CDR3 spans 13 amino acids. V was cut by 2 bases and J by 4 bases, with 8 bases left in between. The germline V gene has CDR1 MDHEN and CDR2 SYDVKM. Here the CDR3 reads CASSLGYRYGYTF. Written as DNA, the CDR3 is TGTGCCAGCAGTTTAGGTTATCGCTATGGCTACACCTTC.

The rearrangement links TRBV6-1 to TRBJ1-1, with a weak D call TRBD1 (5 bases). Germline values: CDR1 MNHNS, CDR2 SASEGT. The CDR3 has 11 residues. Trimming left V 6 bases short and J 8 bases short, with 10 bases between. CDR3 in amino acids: CASRGQGEAFF. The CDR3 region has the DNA TGTGCCAGCAGAGGCCAGGGAGAAGCTTTCTTT.

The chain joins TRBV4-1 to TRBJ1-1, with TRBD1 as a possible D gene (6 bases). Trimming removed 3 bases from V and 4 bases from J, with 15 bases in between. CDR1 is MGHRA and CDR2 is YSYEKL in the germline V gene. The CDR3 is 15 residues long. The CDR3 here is CASSHPQGGATEAFF. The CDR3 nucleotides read TGCGCCAGCAGCCACCCACAGGGAGGGGCCACTGAAGCTTTCTTT.

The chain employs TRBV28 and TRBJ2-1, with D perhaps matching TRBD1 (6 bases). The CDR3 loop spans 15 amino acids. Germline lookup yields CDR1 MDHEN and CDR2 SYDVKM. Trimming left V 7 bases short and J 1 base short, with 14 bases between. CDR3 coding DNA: TGTGCCAGCACCGTGGACAGCCGTTCCTACAATGAGCAGTTCTTC. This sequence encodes CASTVDSRSYNEQFF.

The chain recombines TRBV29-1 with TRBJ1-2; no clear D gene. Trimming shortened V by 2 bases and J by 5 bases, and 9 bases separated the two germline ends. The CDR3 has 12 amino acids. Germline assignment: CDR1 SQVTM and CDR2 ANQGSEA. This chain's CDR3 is CSVERGVYGYTF. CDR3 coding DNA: TGCAGCGTTGAACGTGGGGTTTATGGCTACACCTTC.

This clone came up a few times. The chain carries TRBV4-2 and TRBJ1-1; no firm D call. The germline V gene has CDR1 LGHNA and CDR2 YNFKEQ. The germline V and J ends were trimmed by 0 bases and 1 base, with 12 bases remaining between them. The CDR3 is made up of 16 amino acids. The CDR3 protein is CASSQERNHRNTEAFF. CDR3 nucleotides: TGTGCCAGCAGCCAAGAAAGAAATCACAGGAACACTGAAGCTTTCTTT.

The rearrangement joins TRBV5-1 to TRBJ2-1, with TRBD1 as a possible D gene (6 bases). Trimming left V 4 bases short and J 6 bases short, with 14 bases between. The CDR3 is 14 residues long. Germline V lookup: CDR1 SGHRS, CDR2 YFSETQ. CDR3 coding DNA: TGCGCCAGCAGCGAGATCAGGGGACGCAATGAGCAGTTCTTC. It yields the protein CASSEIRGRNEQFF.

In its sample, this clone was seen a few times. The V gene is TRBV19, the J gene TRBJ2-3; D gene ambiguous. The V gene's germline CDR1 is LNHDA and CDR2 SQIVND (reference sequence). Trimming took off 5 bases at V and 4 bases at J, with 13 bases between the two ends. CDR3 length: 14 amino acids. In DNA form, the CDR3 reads TGTGCCAGTAGTCCCCGGTTGGATTCAGATACGCAGTATTTT. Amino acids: CASSPRLDSDTQYF.